This TCR beta chain was sequenced in a study of Graves' ophthalmopathy and Graves' hyperthyroidism. The study, taken as a whole, reports: Most expanded clonotypes from thyroid (those above 0.001 frequency) were also found in blood.

Moderate-to-severe activity, with CAS ≥3, NOSPECS ≥4 and duration under 3 months, characterized the donors with ophthalmopathy. Clinicians made diagnoses from clinical symptoms, serum thyroxine, TRAb, thyroid ultrasound and orbital computed tomography. Fresh peripheral blood, around 9.3 ml, was the PBMC source. This clonotype was picked up many times. Its antigen is unknown. This CDR3 spans 14 amino acids. V lost 11 bases, J lost 4 bases, and 13 bases stayed unmatched. The germline V gene has CDR1 MDHEN and CDR2 SYDVKM. Researchers took RNA transcripts and amplified TCR beta CDR3 regions from them. Second-round multiplex PCR followed a first-round RT-PCR using HTBI primers. A single record per CDR3 protein comes from TCRdb applying MiXCR to the multiplex PCR reads. The profile shows a few hundred thousand distinct CDR3 sequences, around 18% of them singletons.

The source of this sequence is a woman aged 18-29 years with Graves' ophthalmopathy. The chain joins TRBV28 to TRBJ2-7; 8 bases are shared with TRBD1. The sequencing sample was made of peripheral blood. CDR3 bases: TGTGCCGGCTCCGACTTGGACAGGGTGTACGAGCAGTACTTC. Translation: CAGSDLDRVYEQYF.